Presented here are 28 T cell receptor beta chains from one specimen sequenced in a study of glioma-infiltrating T cells. Amplification of TCR alpha and beta CDR3 regions from RNA used iRepertoire nested multiplex PCR. A single record per CDR3 protein comes from TCRdb applying MiXCR to the multiplex PCR reads. The sample holds 100,000 to 150,000 distinct CDR3 sequences, approximately 25% seen once. The sample comprised glioma tissue, nonneoplastic brain tissue, or PBMCs (not recorded which). Receptors were obtained from a human donor with low-grade glioma or glioblastoma, undergoing nonglioma brain surgery, or in good health (not recorded which).

This clonotype was observed at least ten times. This chain uses TRBV18 with TRBJ2-3; 8 nucleotides match TRBD1. V lost 0 bases, J lost 4 bases, and 9 bases stayed unmatched. The CDR3 totals 17 residues. Germline-derived CDR1 and CDR2 are KGHSH and LQKENI. CDR3 DNA: TGTGCCAGCTCACCACCATATGGGACAGGTGGATCAGATACGCAGTATTTT. It translates to CASSPPYGTGGSDTQYF.

This clonotype was counted at least ten times. V usage is TRBV27 and J usage is TRBJ1-4; 7 bases map to TRBD1. The CDR3 spans 15 residues. Germline lookup yields CDR1 MNHEY and CDR2 SMNVEV (reference sequence). Germline trimming cut 3 bases from V and 3 bases from J; bases unmatched to any gene: 4. CDR3 DNA: TGTGCCAGCAGTTTCCGGGACAGCCCTAATGAAAAACTGTTTTTT. It yields the protein CASSFRDSPNEKLFF.

This clonotype was recorded at least ten times. This rearrangement joins TRBV6-2 or TRBV6-3 to TRBJ2-1, with 12 positions matching TRBD2. V dropped 2 bases and J dropped 4; count of bases not matched to a gene: 6. This CDR3 has 17 residues. Germline lookup yields CDR1 MNHEY and CDR2 SVGEGT. The CDR3 here is CASSYRTSGTVYNEQFF. The CDR3 coding sequence is TGTGCCAGCAGTTACAGGACTAGCGGGACAGTTTACAATGAGCAGTTCTTC.

As concerns this clonotype: This could be a read error, since a much larger clone is one nucleotide away. This chain connects TRBV3-1 to TRBJ2-7, with D possibly being TRBD2 (5 bases). The V gene's germline CDR1 is LGHDT and CDR2 YNNKEL (reference sequence). V lost 3 bases and J lost 2, with 11 bases in between. The CDR3 covers 14 residues. The CDR3 region is CASSQRAVPYEQYF. The CDR3 DNA follows: TGTGCCAGCAGCCAGCGGGCAGTCCCCTACGAGCAGTACTTC.

This clonotype was recorded at least ten times. J is TRBJ2-1 and V is TRBV25-1, with TRBD2 matching 8 bases. This CDR3 comprises 18 residues. The ends lost 2 bases at V and 2 bases at J; junction bases unmatched: 11. Looked up from germline, CDR1 is MGHDK and CDR2 is SYGVNS. The CDR3 DNA is TGTGCCAGCAGTGAACTCCTCCAGTTAGCGGGACCCTACAATGAGCAGTTCTTC. It specifies CASSELLQLAGPYNEQFF. The full variable domain, in which reference TRBV25-1 and TRBJ2-1 provide the parts outside the CDR3, is EADIYQTPRYLVIGTGKKITLECSQTMGHDKMYWYQQDPGMELHLIHYSYGVNSTEKGDLSSESTVSRIRTEHFPLTLESARPSHTSQYLCASSELLQLAGPYNEQFFGPGTRLTVL.

The J gene is TRBJ2-5, the V gene TRBV19, with 8 bases fitting TRBD2. The CDR3 totals 14 residues. V was pared by 4 bases and J by 5 bases, with 6 bases of the junction left unmatched. Germline V gene sequence: CDR1 LNHDA, CDR2 SQIVND (reference sequence). Here the CDR3 reads CASSTSGSKETQYF. In nucleotides, the CDR3 is TGTGCCAGTAGTACAAGCGGGAGTAAGGAGACCCAGTACTTC.

This chain links TRBV2 with TRBJ2-5, with D possibly called TRBD1 or TRBD2 (6 bases each). With 6 bases removed from V and 1 base from J, the gap between germline ends came to 9 bases. CDR3 size: 13 residues. Germline-derived CDR1 and CDR2 are SNHLY and FYNNEI. The CDR3 DNA is TGTGCCAGCAGCAGGGGACTCCAAGAGACCCAGTACTTC. Residues: CASSRGLQETQYF.

In this sample, this clonotype turned up a few times. This chain links TRBV12-3 or TRBV12-4 with TRBJ2-7, with TRBD1 identical over 7 bases. The J segment lost 6 bases and the V segment lost 5 bases, leaving 10 bases of the junction unmatched. This CDR3 has 14 amino acids. The CDR3: CASSPTGHEGEQYF. DNA of the CDR3: TGTGCCAGCAGTCCGACAGGGCATGAAGGCGAGCAGTACTTC.

This clonotype was seen ten or more times. This sequence joins TRBV11-3 and TRBJ1-1; D is ambiguous. Per germline, CDR1 SGHNT and CDR2 YENEEA. V lost 2 bases and J 5 bases, leaving 9 bases between the germline ends. The CDR3 length is 13 residues. CDR3 coding DNA: TGTGCCAGCAGCTTAAAAGGAGGGACTGAAGCTTTCTTT. Its protein is CASSLKGGTEAFF.

This clonotype was seen at least ten times. CDR3 nucleotides: TGTGCCATCAGTGAGTCGGGGGCGGGAGGCGCAAATGAGCAGTTCTTC. This encodes CAISESGAGGANEQFF. The chain links TRBV10-3 to TRBJ2-1, with 8 bases matching TRBD2. CDR3 length: 16 residues. Germline lookup yields CDR1 ENHRY and CDR2 SYGVKD. J was trimmed by 7 bases and V by 0 bases; bases with no gene match: 8.

This clonotype was counted ten times or more. The V call is TRBV18, the J call TRBJ2-3; maybe TRBD2 (6 bases). Germline V lookup: CDR1 KGHSH, CDR2 LQKENI. CDR3 length: 14 residues. V was cut by 3 bases and J by 3 bases, with 10 bases left in between. CDR3 sequence: CASSPGTGTDTQYF. DNA for the CDR3: TGTGCCAGCTCACCCGGGACTGGGACAGATACGCAGTATTTT.

Ten or more counts support this clonotype. The chain joins TRBV29-1 to TRBJ1-1; 8 bases match TRBD1. Germline loops: CDR1 SQVTM, CDR2 ANQGSEA. The V segment lost 7 bases and the J segment 2 bases; nucleotides outside the gene matches: 3. This CDR3 region has 12 residues. The CDR3 nucleotides are TGCAGCGCTGGACAGGGTAACACTGAAGCTTTCTTT. Its translation is CSAGQGNTEAFF.

The sample holds a few counts of this clonotype. The chain combines TRBV29-1 with TRBJ2-1; 7 bases are shared with TRBD2. The J segment lost 2 bases and the V segment lost 4 bases, leaving 8 bases of the junction unmatched. CDR3 length: 15 amino acids. Germline lookup yields CDR1 SQVTM and CDR2 ANQGSEA. The CDR3 spells CSVAPSGIPYNEQFF. The CDR3 region has the DNA TGCAGCGTTGCGCCTAGCGGTATCCCCTACAATGAGCAGTTCTTC.

This clonotype was observed at least ten times. The chain couples TRBV12-3 or TRBV12-4 to TRBJ2-7, with TRBD1 identical over 8 bases. The CDR3 extends over 13 amino acids. V lost 3 bases, J lost 7 bases, and 5 bases stayed unmatched. In DNA, the CDR3 is TGTGCCAGCAGTTTCGGGACAGGTCAGGAGCAGTACTTC. As protein: CASSFGTGQEQYF.

Worth noting for this clonotype: This may be a read error: a much more frequent sequence differs by one nucleotide. V is TRBV20-1 and J is TRBJ2-7, with TRBD2 matching 9 bases. CDR1 and CDR2 from the germline V gene are DFQATT and SNEGSKA (reference sequence). CDR3 length: 17 residues. V shed 2 bases, J shed 2 bases, and the junction held 13 bases outside the gene matches. The CDR3 nucleotides read TGCAGTGCTAGATGGGCAACACTAGCGGGCAAAACCTACGAGCAGTACTTC. It encodes CSARWATLAGKTYEQYF.

This clonotype was seen repeatedly, ten times or more. V and J are TRBV11-2 and TRBJ2-5; 8 bases are a match to TRBD1. V shed 0 bases and J 7 bases; nucleotides not matched to a gene: 10. The germline CDR1 and CDR2 sequences are SGHAT and FQNNGV. The CDR3 covers 16 residues. CDR3 in amino acids: CASSLDGQGIIGTQYF. In DNA, the CDR3 is TGTGCCAGCAGCTTAGACGGACAGGGTATTATCGGGACCCAGTACTTC.

This clonotype was seen at least ten times. The gene calls are TRBV2 and TRBJ1-4, with D unresolved. The ends were cut back, 1 base at V and 8 bases at J, with 8 bases in the middle. CDR3 length equals 13 residues. CDR1 and CDR2 (germline): SNHLY, FYNNEI. This CDR3 is CASSEGYGEKLFF. The DNA of the CDR3 is TGTGCCAGCAGTGAAGGCTATGGAGAAAAACTGTTTTTT.

The CDR3 nucleotides are TGCAGCGTTACAGGATCGGGGCGCGAGCAGTACTTC. It yields the protein CSVTGSGREQYF. V gene TRBV29-1 combines with J gene TRBJ2-7, with D tentatively TRBD1 or TRBD2 (5 bases each). Germline CDR1 and CDR2: SQVTM and ANQGSEA. The CDR3 totals 12 residues. V dropped 5 bases and J dropped 6 bases, with 14 bases sitting between them.

The sample holds a few counts of this clonotype. CDR3 DNA sequence: TGTGCCTGTCCGCTAAGGACAGGAGAAACTGAAGCTTTCTTT. It encodes CACPLRTGETEAFF. The J gene is TRBJ1-1, the V gene TRBV30; 7 bases agree with TRBD1. This CDR3 is 14 amino acids long. The germline V gene has CDR1 GTSNPN and CDR2 SVGIG (reference sequence). V was pared by 6 bases and J by 5 bases, with 12 bases of the junction left unmatched.

Ten or more counts support this clonotype. This chain uses TRBV5-1 with TRBJ2-7; D is possibly TRBD2 (5 bases). This CDR3 is built from 13 residues. Germline CDR1 SGHRS, CDR2 YFSETQ. Trimming removed 3 bases from V and 3 bases from J, with 10 bases in between. The CDR3 loop is CASSSDWFYEQYF. The DNA for the CDR3 is TGCGCCAGCAGCTCGGACTGGTTCTACGAGCAGTACTTC.

This clonotype occurred many times. The chain joins TRBV20-1 to TRBJ1-2; 7 nucleotides match TRBD1. Trimming took 7 bases from V and 3 from J; bases not matched to a gene: 5. CDR3 size: 12 residues. Germline V gives CDR1 DFQATT, CDR2 SNEGSKA (reference sequence). The DNA for the CDR3 is TGCAGTGTGGGCAGGGGGGACTATGGCTACACCTTC. Amino acid sequence: CSVGRGDYGYTF.

The table lists this clonotype with many counts. The chain carries TRBV19 and TRBJ1-5; weak D call: TRBD1 (5 bases). V was shortened by 9 bases and J by 0 bases, with 15 bases between the two germline ends. The CDR3 totals 15 residues. Germline CDR1 LNHDA, CDR2 SQIVND (reference sequence). The CDR3 coding sequence is TGTGCCAGCAGACAACAGGATCTTAGCAATCAGCCCCAGCATTTT. Its protein product is CASRQQDLSNQPQHF.

V usage is TRBV19 and J usage is TRBJ2-5; D ambiguous. The CDR3 has 13 residues. V was shortened by 6 bases and J by 0 bases, with 8 bases between the two germline ends. Germline V gene data show CDR1 as LNHDA and CDR2 as SQIVND (reference sequence). The CDR3 bases are TGTGCCAGTAGGCCGGCAGACCAAGAGACCCAGTACTTC. Its protein product is CASRPADQETQYF.

A note on this clonotype: At one of its ends the junction is not consistent with the germline gene, which may arise from a read error. The V call is TRBV7-3, the J call TRBJ2-1; no clear D. Germline V gene data show CDR1 as SGHTA and CDR2 as FQGTGA. CDR3 length: 15 residues. Here the CDR3 DNA reads TGTGCCGGCAGCCTACCAGGTTACTACTACAATGAGCAGTTCTTC. This sequence encodes CAGSLPGYYYNEQFF.

This clonotype was detected many times. The chain carries TRBV28 and TRBJ2-7; TRBD1 matches 7 bases. Germline lookup yields CDR1 MDHEN and CDR2 SYDVKM. After removal of 5 bases from V and 7 bases from J, the junction contained 5 bases not matched to a gene. The CDR3 length is 12 residues. The DNA of the CDR3 is TGTGCCAGCAGTCAAGACAGGGATGAGCAGTACTTC. Residues: CASSQDRDEQYF.

This clonotype was recorded many times. The J gene is TRBJ2-3, the V gene TRBV24-1, with 8 bases that match TRBD2. This CDR3 has 16 residues. The germline gives CDR1 KGHDR, CDR2 SFDVKD. V shed 6 bases, J shed 3 bases, and the junction held 10 bases outside the gene matches. CDR3 DNA sequence: TGTGCCACCAGTAATCCCGCTAGCGGGTGGACAGATACGCAGTATTTT. It specifies CATSNPASGWTDTQYF.

This clonotype was seen at least ten times. The J gene is TRBJ2-7, the V gene TRBV7-2; D is possibly TRBD2 (5 bases). Germline CDR1 and CDR2: SGHTA and FQGNSA. V dropped 4 bases and J dropped 4 bases, with 11 bases sitting between them. The CDR3 is made up of 13 amino acids. The chain's CDR3 is CASSSGMSYEQYF. CDR3 nucleotide sequence: TGTGCCAGCAGCTCCGGGATGTCATACGAGCAGTACTTC.

At least ten counts were recorded for this clonotype. This chain links TRBV19 with TRBJ2-5; either TRBD1 or TRBD2 may fit D (5 bases each). The CDR3 contains 17 residues. Looked up from germline, CDR1 is LNHDA and CDR2 is SQIVND (reference sequence). V lost 5 bases, J lost 1 base, and 20 bases lay in between. The DNA for the CDR3 is TGTGCCAGTAGTCCGAGGGTACGGCAGGGCGGCCAAGAGACCCAGTACTTC. Translating gives CASSPRVRQGGQETQYF.